A single T cell receptor beta chain is shown here with its context. The antigen is undetermined. The data originate from a study of T cells after posttransplantation cyclophosphamide. The method was immunoSEQ multiplex PCR; TCRdb's version includes in-frame clones alone and lacks a portion of them. Of tens of thousands of clones listed, 80% to 95% are singletons. Whole-study results and caveats: Later blood repertoires were often dominated by clones from the donor CD8+ memory compartment. TRB clonality was highly associated with recipient CMV seropositivity and reactivation.

This CDR3 contains 13 residues. The V segment lost 6 bases and the J segment 10 bases; nucleotides outside the gene matches: 9. Germline V gene data show CDR1 as MNHNS and CDR2 as SASEGT. The sample taken for sequencing was PBMCs. This TCR derives from a woman in her twenties or thirties in good health and a related stem cell transplant donor. The chain has TRBV6-1 and TRBJ1-3; the match to TRBD1 covers 7 bases. CDR3 nucleotide sequence: TGTGCCAGCAGGCTGACAGGGCTGGGAACCATATATTTT. Its translation is CASRLTGLGTIYF.